The 10 T cell receptor beta chains listed next were all sequenced from one sample in a study of vaccination effects on CD4 cells after COVID-19. Their cognate antigens are unknown. Profiled with immunoSEQ multiplex PCR; TCRdb holds only in-frame clones, not every one. The table lists around 79,000 clones, around four fifths of them singletons. Before any sequencing was done, the ViraFEST assay used viral peptide pools to expand antigen-specific CD4+ T cells. Following an approximately ten-day culture, CD4+ T cells were purified. The sequenced sample was CD4+ T cells from PBMCs cultured with HCoV-229E spike peptides, obtained before COVID-19 vaccination. All receptors come from a human donor who received a COVID-19 vaccine.

This clone was seen a handful of times. This sequence joins TRBV19 and TRBJ1-1; D may be TRBD1 (5 bases). CDR3 size: 16 residues. CDR1 is LNHDA, CDR2 SQIVND, per germline (reference sequence). V was clipped by 7 bases and J by 0 bases, with 18 bases between them. CDR3 sequence (DNA): TGTGCCAGTACCCTGGGGAGGGGCGGATTGAACACTGAAGCTTTCTTT. This gives the protein CASTLGRGGLNTEAFF.

The CDR3 nucleotides read TGTGCCACCAGCAGAGATTTTGCCAGCTCCTACGAGCAGTACGTC. Its protein product is CATSRDFASSYEQYV. The chain combines TRBV15 with TRBJ2-7; D is uncertain. Germline V gives CDR1 LNHNV, CDR2 YYDKDF (reference sequence). This CDR3 spans 15 amino acids. V gave up 0 bases and J gave up 0 bases, with 9 bases separating them.

The V and J genes are TRBV2 and TRBJ2-7; tentatively, D is TRBD1 (6 bases). The germline V and J ends were trimmed by 4 bases and 6 bases, with 10 bases remaining between them. This CDR3 is built from 12 residues. Germline values: CDR1 SNHLY, CDR2 FYNNEI. The CDR3 here is CASSGSGVEQYV. The CDR3 bases are TGTGCCAGCAGTGGATCAGGGGTCGAGCAGTACGTC.

The chain is built from TRBV7-2 and TRBJ2-5, with D possibly matching TRBD1 (5 bases). Germline loops: CDR1 SGHTA, CDR2 FQGNSA. With 3 bases removed from V and 4 bases from J, the gap between germline ends came to 12 bases. The CDR3 spans 14 residues. The CDR3 DNA reads TGTGCCAGCAGCTTCCAGGGTGGGTTAGAGACCCAGTACTTC. Translated, it gives CASSFQGGLETQYF.

The gene calls are TRBV29-1 and TRBJ1-2, with D hard to call. Per germline, CDR1 SQVTM and CDR2 ANQGSEA. Trimming cost V 4 bases and J 4 bases, with 10 bases left between them. CDR3 length: 12 residues. CDR3: CSVGELGYGYTF. Written as DNA, the CDR3 is TGCAGCGTTGGGGAGCTCGGCTATGGCTACACCTTC.

This sequence joins TRBV19 and TRBJ1-1, with 9 bases matching TRBD1. CDR1 is LNHDA, CDR2 SQIVND, per germline (reference sequence). V lost 7 bases to trimming and J lost 6 bases; unmatched junction nucleotides: 6. The CDR3 consists of 13 residues. DNA for the CDR3: TGTGCCAGTAAACAGGGGGCGACCGCTGAAGCTTTCTTT. It specifies CASKQGATAEAFF.

The genes are TRBV6-1 and TRBJ2-7, with D perhaps TRBD1 or TRBD2 (5 bases each). Trimming cost V 1 base and J 0 bases, with 7 bases left between them. The CDR3 has 14 residues. Germline assignment: CDR1 MNHNS and CDR2 SASEGT. CDR3 in amino acids: CASSEGGSSYEQYV. The DNA for the CDR3 is TGTGCCAGCAGTGAAGGGGGGAGCTCCTACGAGCAGTACGTC.

This chain connects TRBV5-1 to TRBJ2-3, with 9 bases matching TRBD2. Germline V lookup: CDR1 SGHRS, CDR2 YFSETQ. V lost 5 bases and J lost 4; bases outside the gene matches: 8. The CDR3 spans 15 residues. The CDR3 sequence is CASRVGAGGPDTQYF. CDR3 nucleotide sequence: TGCGCCAGCAGGGTCGGAGCGGGGGGACCAGATACGCAGTATTTT.

The chain links TRBV7-2 to TRBJ2-3, with no clear D. Germline V gene lookup returns CDR1 SGHTA and CDR2 FQGNSA. Trimming removed 7 bases from V and 0 bases from J, with 11 bases in between. This CDR3 is 14 amino acids long. CDR3 sequence (DNA): TGTGCCAGCACCTCGTCGATTAGCACAGATACGCAGTATTTT. The encoded protein is CASTSSISTDTQYF.

This clone was seen a few times. V gene TRBV15 combines with J gene TRBJ1-4; 8 nucleotides agree with TRBD1. Germline trimming cut 1 base from V and 8 bases from J; bases unmatched to any gene: 6. CDR3 length: 15 residues. Germline CDR1 LNHNV, CDR2 YYDKDF (reference sequence). The CDR3 region has the DNA TGTGCCACCAGCAGAGTGACAGGGGTTGGGGAAAAACTGTTTTTT. Its translation: CATSRVTGVGEKLFF.